The TCR beta chain described here comes from a study of shared clonotypes between healthy human individuals. Study observations and caveats: Richness estimates generally favored naive over memory subsets. Sequencing depth was a factor that was expected to affect clonotype sharing among donors.

The deep-level immunoSEQ assay was used. Per the original methods: Filtering differed since immunoSEQ provided only junctions, with no quality scores. Method: immunoSEQ multiplex PCR; TCRdb's copy keeps in-frame clones and lacks some. D and trimming come from the DNA, and the V and J calls and clone size come from that table. There are about 980,000 clones in the sample; approximately 76% occur only once, and nearly 1.5% lies in the top ten. The sample holds one count of this clone. Its antigen is unidentified. CDR3 length equals 13 residues. Germline V gives CDR1 LGHNT, CDR2 FRNRAP. Deletions cut 5 bases from V and 0 bases from J, with 5 bases between.

This rearrangement joins TRBV12-5 to TRBJ1-3; D is uncertain. The receptor was derived from a man aged 18 to 30 in good health. Sequences were obtained from memory CD4+ T cells sorted from blood. Subset here: CD45RA-negative fraction. As DNA, the CDR3 is TGTGCTAGTGGTAGGTCCTCTGGAAACACCATATATTTT. Protein product: CASGRSSGNTIYF. The variable domain in full, completed from reference TRBV12-5 and TRBJ1-3, reads DARVTQTPRHKVTEMGQEVTMRCQPILGHNTVFWYRQTMMQGLELLAYFRNRAPLDDSGMPKDRFSAEMPDATLATLKIQPSEPRDSAVYFCASGRSSGNTIYFGEGSWLTVV.